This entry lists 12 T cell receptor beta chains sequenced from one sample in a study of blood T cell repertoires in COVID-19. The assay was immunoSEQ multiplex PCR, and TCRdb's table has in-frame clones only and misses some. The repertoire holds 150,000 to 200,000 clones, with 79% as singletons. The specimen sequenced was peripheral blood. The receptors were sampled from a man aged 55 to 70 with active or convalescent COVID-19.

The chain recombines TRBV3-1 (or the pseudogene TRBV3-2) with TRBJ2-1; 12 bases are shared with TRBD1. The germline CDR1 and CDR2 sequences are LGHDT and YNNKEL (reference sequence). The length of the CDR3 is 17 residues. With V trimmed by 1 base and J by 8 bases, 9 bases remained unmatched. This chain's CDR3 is CASSQGLPGQGAYEQFF. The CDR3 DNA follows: TGTGCCAGCAGCCAAGGGCTTCCGGGACAGGGGGCCTATGAGCAGTTCTTC.

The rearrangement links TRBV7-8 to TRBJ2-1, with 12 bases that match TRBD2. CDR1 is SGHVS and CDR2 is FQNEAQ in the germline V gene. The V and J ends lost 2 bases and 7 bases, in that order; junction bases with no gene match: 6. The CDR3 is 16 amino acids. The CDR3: CASSLRLAGVRNEQFF. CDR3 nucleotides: TGTGCCAGCAGCTTACGACTAGCGGGAGTAAGGAATGAGCAGTTCTTC.

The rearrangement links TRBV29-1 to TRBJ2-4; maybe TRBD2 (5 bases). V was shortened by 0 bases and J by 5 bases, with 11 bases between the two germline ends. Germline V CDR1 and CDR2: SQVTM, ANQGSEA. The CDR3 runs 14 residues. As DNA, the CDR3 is TGCAGCGTTGAAGATCGACTATTTGAAAACATTCAGTACTTC. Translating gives CSVEDRLFENIQYF. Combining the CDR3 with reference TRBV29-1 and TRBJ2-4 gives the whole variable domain SAVISQKPSRDICQRGTSLTIQCQVDSQVTMMFWYRQQPGQSLTLIATANQGSEATYESGFVIDKFPISRPNLTFSTLTVSNMSPEDSSIYLCSVEDRLFENIQYFGAGTRLSVL.

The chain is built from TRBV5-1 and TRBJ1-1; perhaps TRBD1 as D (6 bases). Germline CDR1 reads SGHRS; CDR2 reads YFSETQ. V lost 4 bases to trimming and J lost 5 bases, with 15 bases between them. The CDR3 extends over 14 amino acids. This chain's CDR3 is CASSEGGLSTEAFF. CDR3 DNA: TGCGCCAGCAGCGAAGGGGGTCTAAGTACTGAAGCTTTCTTT.

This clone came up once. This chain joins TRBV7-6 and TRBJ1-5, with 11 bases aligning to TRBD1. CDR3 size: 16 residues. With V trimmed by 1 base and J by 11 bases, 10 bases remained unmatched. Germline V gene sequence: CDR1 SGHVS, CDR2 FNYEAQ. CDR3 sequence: CASSLGGGTGGWAQHF. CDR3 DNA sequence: TGTGCCAGCAGCTTAGGAGGCGGGACAGGGGGATGGGCCCAGCATTTT.

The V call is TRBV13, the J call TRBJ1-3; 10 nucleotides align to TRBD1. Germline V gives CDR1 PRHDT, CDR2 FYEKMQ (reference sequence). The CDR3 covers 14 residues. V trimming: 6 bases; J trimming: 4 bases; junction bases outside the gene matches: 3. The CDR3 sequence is CASRRTGGGNTIYF. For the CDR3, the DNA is TGTGCCAGCAGACGGACAGGGGGAGGAAACACCATATATTTT.

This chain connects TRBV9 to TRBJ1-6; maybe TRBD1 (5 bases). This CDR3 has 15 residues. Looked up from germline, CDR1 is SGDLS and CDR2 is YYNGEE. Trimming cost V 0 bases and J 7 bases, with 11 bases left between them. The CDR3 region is CASSVEPGSNSPLHF. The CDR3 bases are TGTGCCAGCAGCGTAGAACCAGGGTCGAATTCACCCCTCCACTTT.

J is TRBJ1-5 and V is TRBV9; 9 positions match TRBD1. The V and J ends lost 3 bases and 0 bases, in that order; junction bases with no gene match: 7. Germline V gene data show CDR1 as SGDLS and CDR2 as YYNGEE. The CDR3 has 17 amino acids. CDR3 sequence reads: CASSEHRGPYSNQPQHF. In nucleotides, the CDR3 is TGTGCCAGCAGCGAGCACAGGGGGCCCTATAGCAATCAGCCCCAGCATTTT.

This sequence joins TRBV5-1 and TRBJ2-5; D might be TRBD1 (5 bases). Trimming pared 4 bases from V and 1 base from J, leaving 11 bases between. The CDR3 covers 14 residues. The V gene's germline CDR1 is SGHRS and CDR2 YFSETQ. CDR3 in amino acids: CASSRGGIQETQYF. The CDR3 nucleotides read TGCGCCAGCAGCAGGGGCGGAATCCAAGAGACCCAGTACTTC.

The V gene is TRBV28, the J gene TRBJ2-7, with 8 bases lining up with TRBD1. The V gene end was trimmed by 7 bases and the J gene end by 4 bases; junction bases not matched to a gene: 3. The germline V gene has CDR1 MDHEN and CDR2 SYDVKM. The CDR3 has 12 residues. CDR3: CASNTGGYEQYF. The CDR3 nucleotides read TGTGCCAGCAACACAGGGGGGTACGAGCAGTACTTC.

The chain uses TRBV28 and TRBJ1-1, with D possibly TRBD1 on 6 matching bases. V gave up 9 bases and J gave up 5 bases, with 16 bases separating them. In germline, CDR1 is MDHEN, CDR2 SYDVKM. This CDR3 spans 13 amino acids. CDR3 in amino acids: CARQGRGPTEAFF. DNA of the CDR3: TGTGCCAGGCAGGGCAGGGGTCCGACTGAAGCTTTCTTT.

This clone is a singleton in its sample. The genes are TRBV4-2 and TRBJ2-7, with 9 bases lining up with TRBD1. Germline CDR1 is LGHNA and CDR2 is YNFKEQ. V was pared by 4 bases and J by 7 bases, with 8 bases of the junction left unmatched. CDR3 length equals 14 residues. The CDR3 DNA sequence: TGTGCCAGCAGCCTGGGGGACAGGGTTGGTGAGCAGTACTTC. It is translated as CASSLGDRVGEQYF.